The rows below give T cell receptor beta chains drawn from one sample of a study of T cell responses to AZD1222 COVID-19 vaccine. The method was immunoSEQ multiplex PCR; TCRdb's version includes in-frame clones alone and lacks a portion of them. This sample has more than 90,000 clones, with about four fifths found just once. The sample in question was peripheral blood, obtained on day 0 of AZD1222 vaccination. All receptors derive from an adult in good health. CDR3s include the opening cysteine and the closing phenylalanine or tryptophan. Each record gives: V gene, D gene, J gene, CDR3 DNA, CDR3 protein. The D gene is left open where the match is weak.

v_call: TRBV6-5; d_call: -; j_call: TRBJ2-7; cdr3_nt: TGTGCCAGCAGTTACTCTCGCGGGATTAAGAGCGAGCAGTACTTC; cdr3_aa: CASSYSRGIKSEQYF
v_call: TRBV5-1; d_call: TRBD1; j_call: TRBJ2-3; cdr3_nt: TGCGCCAGCAGCGGGACAGACACAGATACGCAGTATTTT; cdr3_aa: CASSGTDTDTQYF
v_call: TRBV2; d_call: TRBD1; j_call: TRBJ1-6; cdr3_nt: TGTGCCAGCAGGGACAGGGATAACGCATATAATTCACCCCTCCACTTT; cdr3_aa: CASRDRDNAYNSPLHF
v_call: TRBV3-1/TRBV3-2; d_call: TRBD2; j_call: TRBJ2-1; cdr3_nt: TGTGCCAGCAGCTATGGGACTAGCGGGGGGGATGAGCAGTTCTTC; cdr3_aa: CASSYGTSGGDEQFF
v_call: TRBV7-8; d_call: -; j_call: TRBJ2-2; cdr3_nt: TGTGCCAGCAGCTTAGTCCGGACACAGGGCGGGGAGCTGTTTTTT; cdr3_aa: CASSLVRTQGGELFF
v_call: TRBV6-1; d_call: TRBD1; j_call: TRBJ1-5; cdr3_nt: TGTGCCAGCAGTGAACAGGGGGGAAGCAATCAGCCCCAGCATTTT; cdr3_aa: CASSEQGGSNQPQHF
v_call: TRBV18; d_call: -; j_call: TRBJ1-2; cdr3_nt: TGTGCCAGCTCACCCCGGGCGAGGGGGACTCTCTATGGCTACACCTTC; cdr3_aa: CASSPRARGTLYGYTF
v_call: TRBV11-2; d_call: -; j_call: TRBJ1-1; cdr3_nt: TGTGCCAGCAGCCTCGAACCCTCAGATACTGAAGCTTTCTTT; cdr3_aa: CASSLEPSDTEAFF
v_call: TRBV28; d_call: -; j_call: TRBJ1-5; cdr3_nt: TGTGCCAGCAGTCGAAGCAATCAGCCCCAGCATTTT; cdr3_aa: CASSRSNQPQHF
v_call: TRBV11-2; d_call: -; j_call: TRBJ1-2; cdr3_nt: TGTGCCAGCAGCTCCGGGACGCGCTATGGCTACACCTTC; cdr3_aa: CASSSGTRYGYTF